The rows below give T cell receptor beta chains drawn from one sample of a study of T cell changes during pregnancy in multiple sclerosis. Only in-frame clones appear in the TCRdb table, and some are missing; sequencing was by immunoSEQ multiplex PCR. The profile shows 50,000 to 75,000 clones, roughly 91% of them singletons. The sequencing here drew on peripheral blood, taken in the third trimester of pregnancy. These receptors all come from a female donor in good health, enrolled as a control in a pregnancy study. Both conserved end residues are part of each CDR3. D genes are given only for firm matches. Clone size is stated in some rows and not others, as once, few, many or a class when expanded.

v_gene: TRBV28; abundance: -; len: 15; j_gene: TRBJ1-2; d_gene: TRBD1; CDR3nt: TGTGCCAGCAGCCAAACCCTGACAGGGATCTATGGCTACACCTTC; CDR3aa: CASSQTLTGIYGYTF
v_gene: TRBV30; abundance: -; len: 14; j_gene: TRBJ2-2; d_gene: -; CDR3nt: TGTGCCTGGATCTCCTTTCCGGGGACCGGGGAGCTGTTTTTT; CDR3aa: CAWISFPGTGELFF
v_gene: TRBV5-5; abundance: -; len: 19; j_gene: TRBJ2-2; d_gene: -; CDR3nt: TGTGCCAGCAGCTTGGGAGGAGATGGCCTGTTCGCGAACACCGGGGAGCTGTTTTTT; CDR3aa: CASSLGGDGLFANTGELFF
v_gene: TRBV19; abundance: -; len: 15; j_gene: TRBJ1-1; d_gene: -; CDR3nt: TGTGCCAGTAGTATAGGGACTGCGGGAACCCTTGAAGCTTTCTTT; CDR3aa: CASSIGTAGTLEAFF
v_gene: TRBV5-1; abundance: -; len: 15; j_gene: TRBJ1-2; d_gene: TRBD1; CDR3nt: TGCGCCAGCAGCACACGACAGGGGTTGGCCTATGGCTACACCTTC; CDR3aa: CASSTRQGLAYGYTF
v_gene: TRBV19; abundance: -; len: 14; j_gene: TRBJ1-3; d_gene: -; CDR3nt: TGTGCCACTACACCCCGACAGCCTGGAAACACCATATATTTT; CDR3aa: CATTPRQPGNTIYF
v_gene: TRBV6-1; abundance: -; len: 13; j_gene: TRBJ1-2; d_gene: -; CDR3nt: TGTGCCAGCAGTGGTGACACGAACTATGGCTACACCTTC; CDR3aa: CASSGDTNYGYTF
v_gene: TRBV6-5; abundance: -; len: 15; j_gene: TRBJ2-7; d_gene: -; CDR3nt: TGTGCCAGCAGTTACTCGACCCAGGGGGGCTACGAGCAGTACTTC; CDR3aa: CASSYSTQGGYEQYF
v_gene: TRBV5-5; abundance: -; len: 17; j_gene: TRBJ2-6; d_gene: -; CDR3nt: TGTGCCAGCAGCCGCCGCCCTACAGACTCTGGGGCCAACGTCCTGACTTTC; CDR3aa: CASSRRPTDSGANVLTF
v_gene: TRBV27; abundance: -; len: 18; j_gene: TRBJ2-7; d_gene: TRBD1; CDR3nt: TGTGCCAGCAGTCCATCCGGGACAGGGGGCCATGGCCAGTACGAGCAGTACTTC; CDR3aa: CASSPSGTGGHGQYEQYF
v_gene: TRBV7-9; abundance: -; len: 16; j_gene: TRBJ2-7; d_gene: TRBD2; CDR3nt: TGTGCCAGCAGCCCTATCCAGCGGGAGAGCTCCTACGAGCAGTACTTC; CDR3aa: CASSPIQRESSYEQYF
v_gene: TRBV27; abundance: -; len: 14; j_gene: TRBJ1-4; d_gene: -; CDR3nt: TGTGCCAGCAGTTTCGGGGGAACAGGTGAAAAACTGTTTTTT; CDR3aa: CASSFGGTGEKLFF
v_gene: TRBV2; abundance: -; len: 13; j_gene: TRBJ1-1; d_gene: TRBD1; CDR3nt: TGTGCCAGCAGGGATGGGACAGTACGCCAAGCTTTCTTT; CDR3aa: CASRDGTVRQAFF
v_gene: TRBV5-6; abundance: -; len: 15; j_gene: TRBJ1-2; d_gene: TRBD1; CDR3nt: TGTGCCAGCAGCCAGGGACAGGGGGAGCTCTATGGCTACACCTTC; CDR3aa: CASSQGQGELYGYTF
v_gene: TRBV18; abundance: -; len: 15; j_gene: TRBJ2-5; d_gene: TRBD1; CDR3nt: TGTGCCAGCTCTCTTAACAGGGGGCGAGAAGAGACCCAGTACTTC; CDR3aa: CASSLNRGREETQYF
v_gene: TRBV7-2; abundance: -; len: 15; j_gene: TRBJ2-3; d_gene: -; CDR3nt: TGTGCCAGCAGCTCGATGAGGGATTTCACAGATACGCAGTATTTT; CDR3aa: CASSSMRDFTDTQYF
v_gene: TRBV28; abundance: -; len: 16; j_gene: TRBJ2-1; d_gene: TRBD1; CDR3nt: TGTGCCAGCAGTTTAGTGGGACAGGGCTCCTACAATGAGCAGTTCTTC; CDR3aa: CASSLVGQGSYNEQFF
v_gene: TRBV7-2; abundance: -; len: 15; j_gene: TRBJ1-3; d_gene: -; CDR3nt: TGTGCCAGCAGCTCACAGGTGCTCTCTGGAAACACCATATATTTT; CDR3aa: CASSSQVLSGNTIYF
v_gene: TRBV19; abundance: -; len: 13; j_gene: TRBJ2-7; d_gene: -; CDR3nt: TGTGCCGGACGGGACTCTAACTCCTACGAGCAGTACTTC; CDR3aa: CAGRDSNSYEQYF
v_gene: TRBV18; abundance: -; len: 15; j_gene: TRBJ2-1; d_gene: TRBD2; CDR3nt: TGTGCCAGCTCACTACCAGCGGGACTTTACAATGAGCAGTTCTTC; CDR3aa: CASSLPAGLYNEQFF
v_gene: TRBV30; abundance: once; len: 16; j_gene: TRBJ1-1; d_gene: TRBD1; CDR3nt: TGTGCCTGGAGTTCGAGGACAGGGGGGTTGAACACTGAAGCTTTCTTT; CDR3aa: CAWSSRTGGLNTEAFF
v_gene: TRBV5-8; abundance: -; len: 13; j_gene: TRBJ2-7; d_gene: -; CDR3nt: TGTGCCAGCAGCTTGGAAGCACCCTACGAGCAGTACTTC; CDR3aa: CASSLEAPYEQYF
v_gene: TRBV6-1; abundance: -; len: 15; j_gene: TRBJ1-2; d_gene: -; CDR3nt: TGTGCCAGCAGTGAACGTGGGGGGACCTCGGCTGGCTACACCTTC; CDR3aa: CASSERGGTSAGYTF
v_gene: TRBV6-6; abundance: -; len: 12; j_gene: TRBJ2-3; d_gene: -; CDR3nt: TGTGCCAGCAGTTACGTCGCGGATACGCAGTATTTT; CDR3aa: CASSYVADTQYF
v_gene: TRBV19; abundance: -; len: 16; j_gene: TRBJ1-5; d_gene: -; CDR3nt: TGTGCCAGTAGAGAAAACACAGGGTACGGCAATCAGCCCCAGCATTTT; CDR3aa: CASRENTGYGNQPQHF
v_gene: TRBV6-1; abundance: -; len: 12; j_gene: TRBJ2-7; d_gene: -; CDR3nt: TGTGCCAGCAGTGAATCTTTCTACGAGCAGTACTTC; CDR3aa: CASSESFYEQYF
v_gene: TRBV28; abundance: -; len: 13; j_gene: TRBJ1-2; d_gene: TRBD1; CDR3nt: TGTGCCACCGGGGACAGCCTTAACTATGGCTACACCTTC; CDR3aa: CATGDSLNYGYTF
v_gene: TRBV29-1; abundance: -; len: 15; j_gene: TRBJ2-1; d_gene: -; CDR3nt: TGCAGCGTTGACGTTACAGGCCTCTCCTACAATGAGCAGTTCTTC; CDR3aa: CSVDVTGLSYNEQFF
v_gene: TRBV5-4; abundance: -; len: 14; j_gene: TRBJ2-7; d_gene: -; CDR3nt: TGTGCCAGCAGCCCCCCTCCCGGTTCCTACGAGCAGTACTTC; CDR3aa: CASSPPPGSYEQYF
v_gene: TRBV5-1; abundance: once; len: 22; j_gene: TRBJ2-6; d_gene: -; CDR3nt: TGCGCCAGCAGCCACCGGACAGCTAAGGAAACATTAGATGGCTCTGGGGCCAACGTCCTGACTTTC; CDR3aa: CASSHRTAKETLDGSGANVLTF
v_gene: TRBV19; abundance: -; len: 16; j_gene: TRBJ1-1; d_gene: TRBD1; CDR3nt: TGTGCCAGTAGTATAGGTATGACAGGGTTGAACACTGAAGCTTTCTTT; CDR3aa: CASSIGMTGLNTEAFF
v_gene: TRBV10-3; abundance: -; len: 15; j_gene: TRBJ2-5; d_gene: TRBD2; CDR3nt: TGTGCCATCAGTGACACCGGGACTAGAAAAGAGACCCAGTACTTC; CDR3aa: CAISDTGTRKETQYF
v_gene: TRBV4-1; abundance: -; len: 21; j_gene: TRBJ2-1; d_gene: TRBD2; CDR3nt: TGCGCCAGCAGCTCCGGAGGGGCTAGCGGGAATCGGGTGGGCTCCTACAATGAGCAGTTCTTC; CDR3aa: CASSSGGASGNRVGSYNEQFF
v_gene: TRBV29-1; abundance: -; len: 13; j_gene: TRBJ2-3; d_gene: -; CDR3nt: TGCAGCGTTATGGTGGCTAGCATAGATACGCAGTATTTT; CDR3aa: CSVMVASIDTQYF
v_gene: TRBV19; abundance: -; len: 15; j_gene: TRBJ2-7; d_gene: -; CDR3nt: TGTGCCAGTAGTATAGCCCTCTCCCCCGCGGGTGAGCAGTACTTC; CDR3aa: CASSIALSPAGEQYF
v_gene: TRBV6-1; abundance: -; len: 15; j_gene: TRBJ2-1; d_gene: TRBD1; CDR3nt: TGTGCCAGCAGTGAAGAGTCAGGGGGCTACAATGAGCAGTTCTTC; CDR3aa: CASSEESGGYNEQFF
v_gene: TRBV11-2; abundance: -; len: 14; j_gene: TRBJ2-7; d_gene: TRBD1; CDR3nt: TGTGCCAGCAGCTATGCGGGACAGGGCAACGAGCAGTACTTC; CDR3aa: CASSYAGQGNEQYF
v_gene: TRBV5-1; abundance: few; len: 16; j_gene: TRBJ2-2; d_gene: TRBD2; CDR3nt: TGCGCCAGCAGCCCCCTCGCGGGGGGGAACACCGGGGAGCTGTTTTTT; CDR3aa: CASSPLAGGNTGELFF
v_gene: TRBV9; abundance: -; len: 11; j_gene: TRBJ2-1; d_gene: -; CDR3nt: TGTGCCAGCAGCGTAGGAGGCGAGCAGTTCTTC; CDR3aa: CASSVGGEQFF
v_gene: TRBV5-4; abundance: -; len: 15; j_gene: TRBJ2-7; d_gene: TRBD2; CDR3nt: TGTGCCAGCAGCTTGGTACGGGGACTAGATTACGAGCAGTACTTC; CDR3aa: CASSLVRGLDYEQYF
v_gene: TRBV5-1; abundance: -; len: 15; j_gene: TRBJ1-2; d_gene: -; CDR3nt: TGCGCCAGCAGCTTGGTCTACCGGGGGGACTATGGCTACACCTTC; CDR3aa: CASSLVYRGDYGYTF
v_gene: TRBV5-1; abundance: few; len: 15; j_gene: TRBJ2-2; d_gene: TRBD1; CDR3nt: TGCGCCAGCAGCAAGATGGCAGGGGGAGCCGGGGAGCTGTTTTTT; CDR3aa: CASSKMAGGAGELFF
v_gene: TRBV19; abundance: once; len: 15; j_gene: TRBJ1-5; d_gene: TRBD1; CDR3nt: TGTGCCAGTAGCAGACAGGGGGGGGCATATCAGCCCCAGCATTTT; CDR3aa: CASSRQGGAYQPQHF
v_gene: TRBV2; abundance: -; len: 11; j_gene: TRBJ2-7; d_gene: -; CDR3nt: TGTGCCAGCAGTGAACTCTACGAGCAGTACTTC; CDR3aa: CASSELYEQYF
v_gene: TRBV10-3; abundance: -; len: 13; j_gene: TRBJ2-1; d_gene: -; CDR3nt: TGTGCCATCCGCGGCGCGTCCTACAATGAGCAGTTCTTC; CDR3aa: CAIRGASYNEQFF